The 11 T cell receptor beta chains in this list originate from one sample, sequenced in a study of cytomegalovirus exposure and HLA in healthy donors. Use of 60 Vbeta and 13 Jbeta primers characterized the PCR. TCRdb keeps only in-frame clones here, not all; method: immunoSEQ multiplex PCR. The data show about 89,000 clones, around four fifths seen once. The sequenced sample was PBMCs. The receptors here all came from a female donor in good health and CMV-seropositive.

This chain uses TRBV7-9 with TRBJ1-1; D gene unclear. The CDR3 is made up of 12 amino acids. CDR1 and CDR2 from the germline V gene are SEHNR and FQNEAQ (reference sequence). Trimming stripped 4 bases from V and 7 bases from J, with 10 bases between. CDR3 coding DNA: TGTGCCAGCAGCTGGAGGGATATTGAAGCTTTCTTT. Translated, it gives CASSWRDIEAFF.

In DNA, the CDR3 is TGTGCCACCAGCAGAGATCCGGGGCTAGCGGGGGACAATGAGCAGTTCTTC. It encodes CATSRDPGLAGDNEQFF. The chain joins TRBV15 to TRBJ2-1, with 10 bases identical to TRBD2. V lost 0 bases to trimming and J lost 5 bases; unmatched junction nucleotides: 7. Germline values: CDR1 LNHNV, CDR2 YYDKDF (reference sequence). This CDR3 spans 17 amino acids. Variable domain in full (rest from reference TRBV15 and TRBJ2-1): DAMVIQNPRYQVTQFGKPVTLSCSQTLNHNVMYWYQQKSSQAPKLLFHYYDKDFNNEADTPDNFQSRRPNTSFCFLDIRSPGLGDTAMYLCATSRDPGLAGDNEQFFGPGTRLTVL.

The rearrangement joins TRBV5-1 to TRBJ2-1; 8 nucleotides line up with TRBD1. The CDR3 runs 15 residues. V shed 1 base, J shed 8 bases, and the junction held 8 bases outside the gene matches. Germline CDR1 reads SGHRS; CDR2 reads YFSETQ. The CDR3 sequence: CASSLSTQGVDEQFF. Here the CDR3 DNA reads TGCGCCAGCAGCTTGTCTACACAGGGGGTTGATGAGCAGTTCTTC.

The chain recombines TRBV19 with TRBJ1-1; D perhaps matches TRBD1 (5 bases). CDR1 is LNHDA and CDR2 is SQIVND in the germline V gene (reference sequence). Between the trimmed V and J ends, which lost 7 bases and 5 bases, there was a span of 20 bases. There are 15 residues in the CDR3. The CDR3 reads CASTPGTGRGTEAFF. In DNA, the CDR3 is TGTGCCAGTACCCCTGGGACCGGTCGGGGGACTGAAGCTTTCTTT.

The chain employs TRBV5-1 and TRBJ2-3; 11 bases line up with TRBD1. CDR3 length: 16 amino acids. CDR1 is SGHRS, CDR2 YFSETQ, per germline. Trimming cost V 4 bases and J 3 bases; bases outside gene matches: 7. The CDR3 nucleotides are TGCGCCAGCAGCACAGGGACAGGGGGAGTAACAGATACGCAGTATTTT. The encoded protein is CASSTGTGGVTDTQYF.

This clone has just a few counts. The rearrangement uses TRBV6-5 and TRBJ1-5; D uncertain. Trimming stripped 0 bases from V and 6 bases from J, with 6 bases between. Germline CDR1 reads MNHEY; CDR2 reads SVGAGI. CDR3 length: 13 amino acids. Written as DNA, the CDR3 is TGTGCCAGCAGTTACTCGAGCGGTCAGCCCCAGCATTTT. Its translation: CASSYSSGQPQHF.

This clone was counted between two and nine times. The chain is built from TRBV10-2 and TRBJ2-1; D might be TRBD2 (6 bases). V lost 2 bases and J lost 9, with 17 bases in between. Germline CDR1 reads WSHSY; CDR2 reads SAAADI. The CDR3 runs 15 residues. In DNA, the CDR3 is TGCGCCAGCAGTGAGGATGCGGGAAGCACAAGTGAGCAGTTCTTC. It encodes CASSEDAGSTSEQFF.

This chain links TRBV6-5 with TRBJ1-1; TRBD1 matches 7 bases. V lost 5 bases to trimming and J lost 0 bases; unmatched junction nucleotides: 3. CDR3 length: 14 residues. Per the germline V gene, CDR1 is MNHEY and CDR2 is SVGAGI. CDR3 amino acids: CASSPTGLNTEAFF. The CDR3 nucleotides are TGTGCCAGCAGTCCGACAGGGCTGAACACTGAAGCTTTCTTT.

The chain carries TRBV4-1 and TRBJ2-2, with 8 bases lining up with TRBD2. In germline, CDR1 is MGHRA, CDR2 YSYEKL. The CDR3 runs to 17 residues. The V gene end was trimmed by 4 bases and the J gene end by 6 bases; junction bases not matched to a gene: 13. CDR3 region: CASSPSLAGEQPGELFF. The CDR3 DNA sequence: TGCGCCAGCAGCCCCTCCCTAGCGGGCGAACAGCCCGGGGAGCTGTTTTTT.

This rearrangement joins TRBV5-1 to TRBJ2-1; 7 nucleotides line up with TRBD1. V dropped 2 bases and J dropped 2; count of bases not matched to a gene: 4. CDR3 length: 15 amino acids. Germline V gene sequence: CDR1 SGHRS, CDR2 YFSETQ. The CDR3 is CASSFGQGAYNEQFF. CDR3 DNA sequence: TGCGCCAGCAGCTTCGGCCAGGGGGCCTACAATGAGCAGTTCTTC.

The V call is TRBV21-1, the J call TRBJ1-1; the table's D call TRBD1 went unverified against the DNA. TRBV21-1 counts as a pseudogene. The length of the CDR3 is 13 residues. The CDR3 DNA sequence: TGTGCCAGCAGCAGCGACAGTGACACTGAAGCTTTCTTT. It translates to CASSSDSDTEAFF.